The rows below give T cell receptor beta chains drawn from one sample of a study of regulatory dendritic cells for organ transplantation. TCRdb's table, derived via immunoSEQ multiplex PCR, lists solely in-frame clones and lacks some. The sample shows about 20,000 clones, 65% to 90% of them seen only once. The antigens for these receptors are not known. Source material: naive CD4+ T cells from blood cultured with dendritic cells. The receptor source for this set is a human donor in good health. The conserved cysteine and the conserved F or W are not part of the CDR3 here. The D gene is left open where the match is weak.

J gene: TRBJ2-2
D gene: NA
V gene: TRBV18
CDR3 protein: ASSEGRWNTGELF

J gene: TRBJ2-3
D gene: NA
V gene: TRBV5-8
CDR3 protein: ASSLGGGTVSDTQY

J gene: TRBJ2-3
D gene: TRBD2
V gene: TRBV6-4
CDR3 protein: ASSDCYGEGVTDTQY

J gene: TRBJ2-3
D gene: NA
V gene: TRBV11-2
CDR3 protein: ASSLGLDTQY

J gene: TRBJ2-3
D gene: TRBD2
V gene: TRBV7-2
CDR3 protein: ASSRRIAGGSDTQY

J gene: TRBJ2-5
D gene: TRBD2
V gene: TRBV15
CDR3 protein: ATSRVLAGRETQY

J gene: TRBJ2-1
D gene: NA
V gene: TRBV19
CDR3 protein: ASSVATHYNEQF

J gene: TRBJ2-7
D gene: NA
V gene: TRBV6-5
CDR3 protein: ASSQGHSYEQY

J gene: TRBJ2-5
D gene: TRBD2
V gene: TRBV11-2
CDR3 protein: ASSFFGTKGGETQY

J gene: TRBJ1-1
D gene: NA
V gene: TRBV10-3
CDR3 protein: AISESSGNTEAF

J gene: TRBJ2-2
D gene: TRBD2
V gene: TRBV5-4
CDR3 protein: ASRKGGTNTGELF

J gene: TRBJ1-2
D gene: NA
V gene: TRBV2
CDR3 protein: ASSLRAGGYT

J gene: TRBJ1-1
D gene: NA
V gene: TRBV10-2
CDR3 protein: ALQVNTEAF

J gene: TRBJ2-5
D gene: TRBD1
V gene: TRBV7-9
CDR3 protein: ASSNIKMRQGKETQY

J gene: TRBJ2-5
D gene: TRBD2
V gene: TRBV7-8
CDR3 protein: ASSQIPGLTLQETQY

J gene: TRBJ2-1
D gene: NA
V gene: TRBV4-1
CDR3 protein: ASSRGGGDEQF

J gene: TRBJ1-1
D gene: TRBD1
V gene: TRBV18
CDR3 protein: ASSWGQTNTEAF

J gene: TRBJ1-5
D gene: NA
V gene: TRBV4-2
CDR3 protein: ASSQGIYRDGNQPQH

J gene: TRBJ1-1
D gene: NA
V gene: TRBV29-1
CDR3 protein: SVAGWSMNTEAF

J gene: TRBJ2-3
D gene: NA
V gene: TRBV21-1
CDR3 protein: ASSTLAGDFADTQY

J gene: TRBJ2-1
D gene: NA
V gene: TRBV12-5
CDR3 protein: ASGLSSGGSYNEQF

J gene: TRBJ2-7
D gene: NA
V gene: TRBV7-9
CDR3 protein: ASSSGTTYEQY

J gene: TRBJ1-1
D gene: NA
V gene: TRBV10-3
CDR3 protein: AISDVTEAF

J gene: TRBJ2-3
D gene: TRBD2
V gene: TRBV7-2
CDR3 protein: ASRISGRSTDTQY

J gene: TRBJ1-3
D gene: NA
V gene: TRBV28
CDR3 protein: ASSWKRSPSYP

J gene: TRBJ2-3
D gene: TRBD1
V gene: TRBV18
CDR3 protein: ASSQTATGQGGADTQY

J gene: TRBJ1-2
D gene: NA
V gene: TRBV14
CDR3 protein: ASSQERGGARYT

J gene: TRBJ2-7
D gene: NA
V gene: TRBV2
CDR3 protein: ASSEEAGSYEQY

J gene: TRBJ1-2
D gene: NA
V gene: TRBV11-3
CDR3 protein: ASSLDQGTYGYT

J gene: TRBJ2-1
D gene: NA
V gene: TRBV6-1
CDR3 protein: ASSEVSLRGF

J gene: TRBJ2-7
D gene: NA
V gene: TRBV5-1
CDR3 protein: ASSPDSTGYEQY

J gene: TRBJ1-3
D gene: NA
V gene: TRBV2
CDR3 protein: ASRFRSSGNTIY

J gene: TRBJ2-3
D gene: NA
V gene: TRBV27
CDR3 protein: ASSYNTDTQY

J gene: TRBJ1-6
D gene: NA
V gene: TRBV28
CDR3 protein: ASSWDTYNSPLH

J gene: TRBJ1-2
D gene: NA
V gene: TRBV30
CDR3 protein: AWTRGEGGYT

J gene: TRBJ1-2
D gene: NA
V gene: TRBV7-2
CDR3 protein: ASSSLQGGDDGYT

J gene: TRBJ1-2
D gene: NA
V gene: TRBV7-3
CDR3 protein: ASSSYRSNYGYT

J gene: TRBJ2-3
D gene: NA
V gene: TRBV9
CDR3 protein: ASSVAGASQTDTQY

J gene: TRBJ2-1
D gene: NA
V gene: TRBV29-1
CDR3 protein: SVGTISYNEQF

J gene: TRBJ1-5
D gene: NA
V gene: TRBV23-1
CDR3 protein: ASNPPHRPNQPQH

J gene: TRBJ1-1
D gene: NA
V gene: TRBV5-4
CDR3 protein: ASSLWAAEAF

J gene: TRBJ1-5
D gene: NA
V gene: TRBV6-6
CDR3 protein: ASSYVINQPQH

J gene: TRBJ1-4
D gene: NA
V gene: TRBV7-2
CDR3 protein: ASSLGGGTNEKLF

J gene: TRBJ1-4
D gene: TRBD1
V gene: TRBV6-7
CDR3 protein: ASSDNRGRSEKLF

J gene: TRBJ2-2
D gene: TRBD2
V gene: TRBV18
CDR3 protein: ASSPGGLAGVGELF

J gene: TRBJ1-4
D gene: NA
V gene: TRBV4-2
CDR3 protein: ASRSLGDGEKLF

J gene: TRBJ1-4
D gene: NA
V gene: TRBV19
CDR3 protein: ATWGGRGTRATNEKLF

J gene: TRBJ1-4
D gene: NA
V gene: TRBV28
CDR3 protein: ASSFGGSGGEKLF

J gene: TRBJ2-2
D gene: TRBD1
V gene: TRBV4-3
CDR3 protein: ASSQVDRRTGELF

J gene: TRBJ2-3
D gene: TRBD1
V gene: TRBV7-2
CDR3 protein: ASSLNRGAIGGGSDTQY

J gene: TRBJ2-3
D gene: TRBD2
V gene: TRBV9
CDR3 protein: ASSSGASGRAVTDTQY

J gene: TRBJ1-6
D gene: NA
V gene: TRBV5-1
CDR3 protein: ASSLAGSSYNSPLH

J gene: TRBJ2-3
D gene: NA
V gene: TRBV6-1
CDR3 protein: ASSVLDTQY

J gene: TRBJ2-1
D gene: TRBD2
V gene: TRBV14
CDR3 protein: ASSHAPSGEQF

J gene: TRBJ2-3
D gene: NA
V gene: TRBV7-2
CDR3 protein: ASSLTDTQY

J gene: TRBJ2-6
D gene: NA
V gene: TRBV4-1
CDR3 protein: ASSQERGSSGANVLT

J gene: TRBJ2-1
D gene: TRBD2
V gene: TRBV7-3
CDR3 protein: ASSPRGLGHNEQF

J gene: TRBJ2-3
D gene: NA
V gene: TRBV28
CDR3 protein: ASSIRGTADTDTQY

J gene: TRBJ2-3
D gene: NA
V gene: TRBV27
CDR3 protein: ASSLLLFGTDTQY

J gene: TRBJ1-3
D gene: NA
V gene: TRBV30
CDR3 protein: AWSVTVGVFGNTIY